The 24 T cell receptor beta chains in this list originate from one sample, sequenced in a study of beta chain features in type 1 diabetes. The whole isolated RNA underwent reverse transcription, so sequencing captured expressed TCRB transcripts. Measured with immunoSEQ multiplex PCR; TCRdb has only the in-frame clones, and not every one. The sample holds around 340,000 clones, roughly 21% seen once. Sequenced sample: naive CD4+ T cells from blood. These receptors all stem from a woman aged 18-29 years in good health.

The genes are TRBV30 and TRBJ1-1; D is undetermined. Deletions cut 2 bases from V and 2 bases from J, with 15 bases between. The CDR3 spans 15 residues. The V gene's germline CDR1 is GTSNPN and CDR2 SVGIG (reference sequence). For the CDR3, the DNA is TGTGCCTGGAGTAAGACGGGGAGGGTTAACACTGAAGCTTTCTTT. Amino acids: CAWSKTGRVNTEAFF.

DNA for the CDR3: TGTGCCATACAGGGAAAGAAAAACGAGCAGTACTTC. Translated: CAIQGKKNEQYF. The J gene is TRBJ2-7, the V gene TRBV2, with D possibly being TRBD1 (6 bases). Trimming stripped 10 bases from V and 5 bases from J, with 15 bases between. CDR1 is SNHLY and CDR2 is FYNNEI in the germline V gene. The CDR3 extends over 12 amino acids.

This clone was seen only a few times. The J gene is TRBJ2-3, the V gene TRBV7-9; 11 bases fit TRBD2. CDR1 and CDR2 from the germline V gene are SEHNR and FQNEAQ (reference sequence). V gave up 5 bases and J gave up 3 bases; unmatched junction bases: 1. The length of the CDR3 is 14 residues. CDR3 region: CASSRTSGTDTQYF. The CDR3 nucleotides read TGTGCCAGCAGCCGGACTAGCGGGACAGATACGCAGTATTTT.

This clone appeared a few times. V is TRBV20-1 and J is TRBJ1-4, with D uncertain. The CDR3 has 11 amino acids. Trimming took 3 bases from V and 5 from J, leaving 4 bases between them. Germline-derived CDR1 and CDR2 are DFQATT and SNEGSKA (reference sequence). In nucleotides, the CDR3 is TGCAGTGCTAGGAGGAATGAAAAACTGTTTTTT. Translating it yields CSARRNEKLFF.

V gene TRBV5-1 combines with J gene TRBJ2-5; D unresolved. Germline V gives CDR1 SGHRS, CDR2 YFSETQ. Trimming took off 2 bases at V and 1 base at J, with 9 bases between the two ends. The CDR3 covers 14 residues. The CDR3 spells CASSFGAVQETQYF. The DNA of the CDR3 is TGCGCCAGCAGCTTCGGCGCGGTCCAAGAGACCCAGTACTTC.

This clone was counted a few times. The chain links TRBV7-2 to TRBJ2-3; D is perhaps TRBD2 (5 bases). Trimming removed 1 base at V and 0 bases at J, with 8 bases between. The CDR3 length is 15 residues. Looked up from germline, CDR1 is SGHTA and CDR2 is FQGNSA. The CDR3 loop reads CASSLEAGSTDTQYF. The CDR3 DNA follows: TGTGCCAGCAGCTTAGAGGCGGGTAGCACAGATACGCAGTATTTT.

This clone came up a few times. The chain links TRBV11-2 to TRBJ2-5; weak D call: TRBD2 (5 bases). This CDR3 has 14 residues. CDR1 SGHAT and CDR2 FQNNGV come from the germline V gene. Trimming shortened V by 5 bases and J by 3 bases, and 13 bases separated the two germline ends. CDR3 region: CASSPRLGEETQYF. The CDR3 region has the DNA TGTGCCAGCAGCCCCAGACTGGGAGAAGAGACCCAGTACTTC.

The V and J genes are TRBV11-3 and TRBJ2-5; perhaps TRBD1 as D (6 bases). The germline V gene encodes CDR1 SGHNT and CDR2 YENEEA. Trimming removed 2 bases at V and 2 bases at J, with 9 bases between. This CDR3 is 14 amino acids long. The CDR3 sequence is CASSLQGSQETQYF. In DNA form, the CDR3 reads TGTGCCAGCAGCTTACAGGGGTCGCAAGAGACCCAGTACTTC.

This clone occurred a few times. This sequence joins TRBV5-1 and TRBJ2-7; the D gene is possibly TRBD1 (6 bases). The CDR3 consists of 15 residues. CDR1 SGHRS and CDR2 YFSETQ come from the germline V gene. V was trimmed by 4 bases and J by 6 bases, leaving 20 bases between them. The chain's CDR3 is CASSPRRRGEVEQYF. The CDR3 DNA sequence: TGCGCCAGCAGCCCCCGTCGCAGGGGAGAAGTCGAGCAGTACTTC.

This clone has just a few counts. V gene TRBV2 combines with J gene TRBJ2-4; TRBD2 is a possible D gene (5 bases). Germline V gene lookup returns CDR1 SNHLY and CDR2 FYNNEI. CDR3 length: 18 amino acids. Trimming left V 7 bases short and J 2 bases short, with 24 bases between. The CDR3 reads CASTMRAEAVGTKNIQYF. In DNA form, the CDR3 reads TGTGCCAGCACTATGCGGGCTGAGGCGGTCGGGACCAAAAACATTCAGTACTTC.

This clone was seen a few times. The chain links TRBV18 to TRBJ2-5; 7 bases align to TRBD1. This CDR3 has 14 amino acids. CDR1 KGHSH and CDR2 LQKENI come from the germline V gene. With 3 bases clipped from V and 7 bases from J, the junction kept 8 bases outside the gene matches. The CDR3 nucleotides read TGTGCCAGCTCACCGGGGACAGAAATGGGGACCCAGTACTTC. Its protein product is CASSPGTEMGTQYF.

This clone occurred a few times. The chain combines TRBV4-1 with TRBJ2-2; 7 nucleotides match TRBD1. The germline V gene encodes CDR1 MGHRA and CDR2 YSYEKL. V trimming: 3 bases; J trimming: 3 bases; junction bases outside the gene matches: 7. The CDR3 is made up of 16 amino acids. CDR3 sequence reads: CASSHPGQAYTGELFF. Written as DNA, the CDR3 is TGCGCCAGCAGCCATCCCGGACAGGCCTACACCGGGGAGCTGTTTTTT.

This sequence joins TRBV7-9 and TRBJ1-2; 9 positions match TRBD1. This CDR3 spans 14 amino acids. J gave up 8 bases and V 5 bases, and 9 bases lay outside the gene matches. The germline gives CDR1 SEHNR, CDR2 FQNEAQ (reference sequence). CDR3 nucleotide sequence: TGTGCCAGCAGCCCGGACAGGGGATGGGGAGGCTACACCTTC. As protein: CASSPDRGWGGYTF.

This clone was counted only a few times. CDR3 sequence reads: CASSSTTGFGNTIYF. CDR3 coding DNA: TGTGCCAGCAGTTCAACTACAGGGTTTGGAAACACCATATATTTT. The V call is TRBV7-9, the J call TRBJ1-3; a weak D match, TRBD1 (6 bases). The CDR3 extends over 15 amino acids. Trimming removed 6 bases from V and 3 bases from J, with 15 bases in between. Germline lookup yields CDR1 SEHNR and CDR2 FQNEAQ (reference sequence).

This clone showed up just a few times. J is TRBJ1-6 and V is TRBV11-2; no firm D call. The V end was cut by 4 bases, the J end by 6 bases, with 13 bases between. Germline V gene data show CDR1 as SGHAT and CDR2 as FQNNGV. CDR3 length: 15 amino acids. The CDR3: CASSSQVRGNSPLHF. The DNA of the CDR3 is TGTGCCAGCAGCTCCCAGGTGCGGGGTAATTCACCCCTCCACTTT.

This clone showed up just a few times. The chain recombines TRBV18 with TRBJ2-1, with D hard to call. The germline V gene has CDR1 KGHSH and CDR2 LQKENI. There are 15 residues in the CDR3. Between the trimmed V and J ends, which lost 2 bases and 9 bases, there was a span of 17 bases. The CDR3 DNA reads TGTGCCAGCTCACCAATCTTACAGCTCTTTGGTGAGCAGTTCTTC. Its protein is CASSPILQLFGEQFF. The full variable domain, in which reference TRBV18 and TRBJ2-1 provide the parts outside the CDR3, is NAGVMQNPRHLVRRRGQEARLRCSPMKGHSHVYWYRQLPEEGLKFMVYLQKENIIDESGMPKERFSAEFPKEGPSILRIQQVVRGDSAAYFCASSPILQLFGEQFFGPGTRLTVL.

The V call is TRBV7-9, the J call TRBJ2-7, with unresolved D. This CDR3 has 14 residues. V lost 2 bases and J lost 7, with 15 bases in between. Per the germline V gene, CDR1 is SEHNR and CDR2 is FQNEAQ (reference sequence). Here the CDR3 DNA reads TGTGCCAGCAGCTTATCCAACAGTAAGAATGAGCAGTACTTC. Translation gives CASSLSNSKNEQYF.

V and J are TRBV2 and TRBJ2-2; D possibly corresponds to TRBD2 (5 bases). Germline-derived CDR1 and CDR2 are SNHLY and FYNNEI. V was shortened by 0 bases and J by 7 bases, with 15 bases between the two germline ends. The CDR3 loop spans 16 amino acids. The DNA for the CDR3 is TGTGCCAGCAGTGAAGCGGGAGATCGGTGGATCGGGGAGCTGTTTTTT. Protein: CASSEAGDRWIGELFF.

This clone was observed a handful of times. This rearrangement joins TRBV5-1 to TRBJ2-1, with 7 bases lining up with TRBD2. Trimming cost V 0 bases and J 4 bases; bases outside gene matches: 10. This CDR3 spans 17 amino acids. Germline assignment: CDR1 SGHRS and CDR2 YFSETQ. The chain's CDR3 is CASSLAFGRGGYNEQFF. Written as DNA, the CDR3 is TGCGCCAGCAGCTTGGCCTTTGGGAGGGGAGGATACAATGAGCAGTTCTTC. The complete variable domain, with remaining parts taken from reference TRBV5-1 and TRBJ2-1, reads KAGVTQTPRYLIKTRGQQVTLSCSPISGHRSVSWYQQTPGQGLQFLFEYFSETQRNKGNFPGRFSGRQFSNSRSEMNVSTLELGDSALYLCASSLAFGRGGYNEQFFGPGTRLTVL.

There are a few counts of this clone. The same CDR3 also results from other DNA sequences found in this sample. The chain recombines TRBV7-2 with TRBJ2-7, with D perhaps matching TRBD1 (6 bases). The V end was cut by 5 bases, the J end by 2 bases, with 13 bases between. The germline gives CDR1 SGHTA, CDR2 FQGNSA. The CDR3 has 14 amino acids. Written as DNA, the CDR3 is TGTGCCAGCAGCCCCCAGGGACAAGCCTACGAGCAGTACTTC. Protein: CASSPQGQAYEQYF.

This clone was observed a handful of times. The chain is built from TRBV4-3 and TRBJ2-3; tentative D call: TRBD1 (5 bases). The V end lost 3 bases, the J end lost 1 base, and 11 bases lay between the germline ends. This CDR3 has 15 amino acids. The germline gives CDR1 LGHNA, CDR2 YSLEER. DNA of the CDR3: TGCGCCAGCAGCCAGAACCCGACAGGCACAGATACGCAGTATTTT. It yields the protein CASSQNPTGTDTQYF.

The chain joins TRBV30 to TRBJ2-7; perhaps TRBD1 as D (5 bases). Trimming took 2 bases from V and 9 from J, leaving 11 bases between them. The CDR3 length is 11 residues. CDR1 and CDR2 from the germline V gene are GTSNPN and SVGIG (reference sequence). The CDR3 DNA is TGTGCCTGGAGTATGATTCAGGGGCAGTACTTC. Protein: CAWSMIQGQYF.

The sample holds a few counts of this clone. The CDR3 here is CAWTGAFETQYF. The CDR3 DNA reads TGTGCCTGGACTGGGGCCTTCGAGACCCAGTACTTC. V and J are TRBV30 and TRBJ2-5; D may be TRBD1 (5 bases). The CDR3 has 12 residues. CDR1 is GTSNPN and CDR2 is SVGIG in the germline V gene (reference sequence). V lost 4 bases and J lost 5, with 11 bases in between.

V gene TRBV7-2 combines with J gene TRBJ1-6; 8 positions match TRBD1. Looked up from germline, CDR1 is SGHTA and CDR2 is FQGNSA. This CDR3 region has 14 residues. V lost 5 bases, J lost 7 bases, and 4 bases stayed unmatched. This CDR3 is CASSDRGGNSPLHF. The CDR3 DNA is TGTGCCAGCAGCGACAGGGGAGGCAATTCACCCCTCCACTTT.